This T cell receptor beta chain was recovered during a study of T cells after posttransplantation cyclophosphamide. Points from the study as a whole: Recipient CMV seropositivity and CMV reactivation strongly tracked TRB clonality. Donor-recipient repertoire similarity was low at 1-2 months, rising over year one. Blood and skin or GI T cell repertoires showed limited TRB overlap.

Of note for this clone: Its antigen is unidentified.

The J segment lost 1 base and the V segment lost 4 bases, leaving 8 bases of the junction unmatched. Germline V gene sequence: CDR1 SGHTS, CDR2 YDEGEE. CDR3 length: 16 amino acids. A marrow graft followed busulfan-fludarabine conditioning, with cyclophosphamide on days +3 and +4. The data were produced by immunoSEQ multiplex PCR, yet TCRdb's version contains in-frame clones alone and is incomplete. The record shows under 15,000 clones for this sample, with no singletons present. The chain recombines TRBV5-8 with TRBJ2-3; 8 bases are shared with TRBD2. The sequencing here drew on PBMCs, taken after allogeneic stem cell transplant with posttransplant cyclophosphamide. The source of this sequence is a female patient aged 40-50 years who received an allogeneic stem cell transplant from a related donor, was CMV-positive, and had acute GVHD only. The graft donor may have contributed some T cells. CDR3 amino acids: CASSLGRGGRTDTQYF. The CDR3 coding sequence is TGTGCCAGCAGCCTGGGTCGCGGGGGGCGCACAGATACGCAGTATTTT.